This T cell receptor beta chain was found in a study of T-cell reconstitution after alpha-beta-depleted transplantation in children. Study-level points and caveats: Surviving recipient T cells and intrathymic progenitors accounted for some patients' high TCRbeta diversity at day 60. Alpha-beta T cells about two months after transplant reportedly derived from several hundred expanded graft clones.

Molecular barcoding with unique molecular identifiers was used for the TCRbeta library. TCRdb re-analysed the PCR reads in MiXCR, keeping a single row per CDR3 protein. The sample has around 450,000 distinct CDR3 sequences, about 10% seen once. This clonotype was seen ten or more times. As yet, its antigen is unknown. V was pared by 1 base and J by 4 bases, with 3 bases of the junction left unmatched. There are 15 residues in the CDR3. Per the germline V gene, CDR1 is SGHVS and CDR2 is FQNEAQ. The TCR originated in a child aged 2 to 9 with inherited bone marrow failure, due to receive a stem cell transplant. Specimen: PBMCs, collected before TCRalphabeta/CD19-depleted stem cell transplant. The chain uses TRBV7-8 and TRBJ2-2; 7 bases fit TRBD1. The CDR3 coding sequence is TGTGCCAGCAGCTTAGGGGCAGGGGGCACCGGGGAGCTGTTTTTT. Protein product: CASSLGAGGTGELFF.